The rows below give T cell receptor beta chains drawn from one sample of a study of cytomegalovirus exposure and HLA in healthy donors. Produced via immunoSEQ multiplex PCR; TCRdb's table is partial and in-frame only. The table has approximately 180,000 clones, approximately 82% seen once; the top ten hold around 1.7%. Sequencing was carried out using PBMCs. The receptors shown here come from a young woman in good health and CMV-seronegative. Each CDR3 is given with its conserved first and last residue. The order of the fields is V gene, clone size, D gene, J gene, CDR3 DNA, CDR3 protein. D genes are given only for firm matches. The size field is filled for only some rows; it gives once, few, many or a size class.

TRBV5-4	once	NA	TRBJ1-2	TGTGCCAGCAGCTCTCACAAACCAGGGGCGGACTATGGCTACACCTTC	CASSSHKPGADYGYTF
TRBV10-2	NA	NA	TRBJ2-5	TGCGCCAGCAGACCCCCTAGCGCAGAGAGCCAAGAGACCCAGTACTTC	CASRPPSAESQETQYF
TRBV25-1	NA	TRBD2	TRBJ2-2	TGTGCCAGCAGAAGGGACTATTCGAGGAGGACCGGGGAGCTGTTTTTT	CASRRDYSRRTGELFF
TRBV4-3	NA	NA	TRBJ1-4	TGCGCCAGCAGCCAAGATTACAGGGAAGGTGAAAAACTGTTTTTT	CASSQDYREGEKLFF
TRBV6-6	NA	TRBD1	TRBJ1-2	TGTGCCAGCAGTTCAGGGACAGGGACCTTTGGCTACACCTTC	CASSSGTGTFGYTF
TRBV28	NA	NA	TRBJ2-2	TGTGCCAGCAGTTTCCCGCCTAACGGGGAGCTGTTTTTT	CASSFPPNGELFF
TRBV7-2	few	TRBD1	TRBJ2-3	TGTGCCAGCCGGACAGGGGGTACAGATACGCAGTATTTT	CASRTGGTDTQYF
TRBV4-3	NA	TRBD2	TRBJ2-2	TGCGCCAGCAGCCAAGATGGGGTCGCGGGAGTGGTCACCGGGGAGCTGTTTTTT	CASSQDGVAGVVTGELFF
TRBV5-6	NA	NA	TRBJ2-7	TGTGCCAGCAGCCGCGTAGGAGAGTGGAGCTCCTACGAGCAGTACTTC	CASSRVGEWSSYEQYF
TRBV2	NA	NA	TRBJ2-3	TGTGCCAGCAGTACAGCGGTCACTAGCACAGATACGCAGTATTTT	CASSTAVTSTDTQYF
TRBV14	NA	TRBD1	TRBJ1-5	TGTGCCAGCAGCCAAGAAGAACAGGGGTACAATCAGCCCCAGCATTTT	CASSQEEQGYNQPQHF
TRBV28	NA	TRBD1	TRBJ2-3	TGTGCCAGCAGCAAATCGACAGGGGGTGCAGATACGCAGTATTTT	CASSKSTGGADTQYF
TRBV4-1	few	NA	TRBJ2-5	TGCGCCAGCAGCCAAGGTCCACAGCCCCAAGAGACCCAGTACTTC	CASSQGPQPQETQYF
TRBV27	NA	TRBD1	TRBJ2-3	TGTGCCAGCATTATGACAGGGGCCATTGGTACGCAGTATTTT	CASIMTGAIGTQYF
TRBV2	NA	TRBD2	TRBJ2-3	TGTGCCAGCACCTCTAGCGGTACCCTGGATACGCAGTATTTT	CASTSSGTLDTQYF
TRBV6-6	NA	TRBD2	TRBJ2-3	TGTGCCAGCAGTTATTCAGCGGGAGGTTTGTTAGATACGCAGTATTTT	CASSYSAGGLLDTQYF
TRBV7-9	NA	TRBD1	TRBJ1-2	TGTTCCAGCAGTTCCGACAGGGGAGATGGCTACACCTTC	CSSSSDRGDGYTF
TRBV19	NA	NA	TRBJ1-3	TGTGCCAGTAGTATACGCGTATCTGGAAACACCATATATTTT	CASSIRVSGNTIYF
TRBV5-1	NA	TRBD1	TRBJ1-3	TGCGCCAGCAGCTTTACAGGGGCGCTGGGAAACACCATATATTTT	CASSFTGALGNTIYF
TRBV5-1	NA	NA	TRBJ1-3	TGCGCCAGCAGCTCCGACAGAGACTCTGGAAACACCATATATTTT	CASSSDRDSGNTIYF
TRBV25-1	NA	NA	TRBJ1-1	TGTGCCAGCAGTGCAGGGTTAACTGAAGCTTTCTTT	CASSAGLTEAFF
TRBV5-6	NA	NA	TRBJ1-5	TGTGCCAGCAGCTCTCAGGGGTGGGGGGGTCAGCCCCAGCATTTT	CASSSQGWGGQPQHF
TRBV30	NA	NA	TRBJ1-1	TGTGCCTGGAGTGAAGACAGCCGCCCGAACACTGAAGCTTTCTTT	CAWSEDSRPNTEAFF
TRBV6-1	once	NA	TRBJ2-5	TGTGCCAGCAGTGACGGGGGTTTGTTGGGTGAGACCCAGTACTTC	CASSDGGLLGETQYF
TRBV28	NA	NA	TRBJ1-4	TGTGCCAGCAGTTTACAGGAACTAGGTGAAAAACTGTTTTTT	CASSLQELGEKLFF
TRBV30	NA	TRBD1	TRBJ1-3	TGTGCCTGGAGTGGAGGGGACAGGTCCGGAAACACCATATATTTT	CAWSGGDRSGNTIYF
TRBV6-5	NA	NA	TRBJ1-2	TGTGCCAGCAGTTACACCCACTCCACTCTGGGCTACACCTTC	CASSYTHSTLGYTF
TRBV10-2	NA	TRBD2	TRBJ2-7	TGCGCCAGCAGTGACCCCCTAGCGGGGCGGGCCTACGAGCAGTACTTC	CASSDPLAGRAYEQYF
TRBV7-9	NA	TRBD2	TRBJ2-7	TGTTCCAGCAGCTCCCGGACTAGCGGCATCCACTCCTACGAGCAGTACTTC	CSSSSRTSGIHSYEQYF
TRBV11-3	NA	TRBD2	TRBJ2-5	TGTGCCAGCAGCTTATCTACTAGCGGACAAGAGACCCAGTACTTC	CASSLSTSGQETQYF
TRBV12-5	NA	TRBD1	TRBJ2-1	TGTGCTAGTGGAGGTACAGGGGGCGCGATCGATGAGCAGTTCTTC	CASGGTGGAIDEQFF
TRBV4-1	few	NA	TRBJ2-7	TGCGCCAGCAGCCAAGATTCCGCAGGGCGGTCCTACGAGCAGTACTTC	CASSQDSAGRSYEQYF
TRBV27	once	TRBD1	TRBJ1-1	TGTGCCAGCAGTTTAGTCAGGGGGACTGAAGCTTTCTTT	CASSLVRGTEAFF
TRBV11-2	NA	TRBD1	TRBJ1-5	TGTGCCAGCAGCCCCGACAGGGGCTATCAGCCCCAGCATTTT	CASSPDRGYQPQHF
TRBV20-1	NA	NA	TRBJ1-1	TGCAGTGCACAAATGAACACTGAAGCTTTCTTT	CSAQMNTEAFF
TRBV4-1	NA	NA	TRBJ2-3	TGCGCCAGCAGCAAGACCCCCACAGGGACGCGACTTCAAGGCACAGATACGCAGTATTTT	CASSKTPTGTRLQGTDTQYF
TRBV5-1	few	NA	TRBJ2-3	TGCGCCAGCAGCTTTGGGGACACCACAGATACGCAGTATTTT	CASSFGDTTDTQYF
TRBV30	NA	TRBD1	TRBJ1-1	TGTGCCTGGAGTACCGGACAGGGGCACGCTGAAGCTTTCTTT	CAWSTGQGHAEAFF
TRBV30	NA	NA	TRBJ2-2	TGTGCTTCCAGGGCGAACACCGGGGAGCTGTTTTTT	CASRANTGELFF
TRBV29-1	NA	TRBD2	TRBJ2-1	TGCAGCGTTGAAGAGGGGACTAGCGGGAGTAATGAGCAGTTCTTC	CSVEEGTSGSNEQFF
TRBV15	NA	NA	TRBJ2-2	TGTGCCACCCAGCTCGGGGGTATTACCGGGGAGCTGTTTTTT	CATQLGGITGELFF
TRBV5-1	NA	TRBD2	TRBJ2-5	TGCGCCAGCAGCTCGGTGGGGGGGTCAGAGACCCAGTACTTC	CASSSVGGSETQYF
TRBV7-9	NA	TRBD1	TRBJ2-5	TGTTCCAGCAGCCCATTCGGGACAGAACAAGAGACCCAGTACTTC	CSSSPFGTEQETQYF
TRBV29-1	NA	NA	TRBJ1-6	TGCAGCGTTCAAATTCAGGGATTTGGGTCACCCCTCCACTTT	CSVQIQGFGSPLHF
TRBV7-2	NA	NA	TRBJ2-1	TGTACCAGCAGCTTATACCCGGGAGAGGGCGATGAGCAGTTCTTC	CTSSLYPGEGDEQFF
TRBV19	NA	TRBD2	TRBJ2-1	TGTGCCAGTAGTATCGAGGGACTAGCAAGCAATGAGCAGTTCTTC	CASSIEGLASNEQFF
TRBV30	NA	TRBD1	TRBJ2-5	TGTGCCTGGGACAGGGGCACGGAGACCCAGTACTTC	CAWDRGTETQYF
TRBV15	NA	TRBD1	TRBJ1-2	TGTGCCACCAGCAGAGATCGGACAGGGGTGGTCTATGGCTACACCTTC	CATSRDRTGVVYGYTF
TRBV7-9	NA	NA	TRBJ2-2	TGTGCCAGCAGCGTTACCGGGACACAGACACAGCAGAACACCGGGGAGCTGTTTTTT	CASSVTGTQTQQNTGELFF
TRBV10-3	NA	TRBD2	TRBJ2-1	TGTGCCATCAGTGAGGGGGTAGCGGGAGCGAATGAGCAGTTCTTC	CAISEGVAGANEQFF
TRBV6-1	few	NA	TRBJ2-2	TGTGCCAGCAGTGATTCGCTCGGCACCGGGGAGCTGTTTTTT	CASSDSLGTGELFF
TRBV14	NA	NA	TRBJ1-1	TGTGCCAGCAGCCCCGGGAATTTCGAGACTGAAGCTTTCTTT	CASSPGNFETEAFF
TRBV5-5	NA	NA	TRBJ2-5	TGTGCCAGCACCCCGGTGGTGGGAGGAGAGACCCAGTACTTC	CASTPVVGGETQYF
TRBV10-3	NA	TRBD1	TRBJ1-2	TGTGCCATCAGGGCCGACAGGGACCGCATTTATGGCTACACCTTC	CAIRADRDRIYGYTF
TRBV15	NA	TRBD1	TRBJ1-4	TGTGCCACCAGCCCGGGGGGGACAGGGAGTGAAAAACTGTTTTTT	CATSPGGTGSEKLFF